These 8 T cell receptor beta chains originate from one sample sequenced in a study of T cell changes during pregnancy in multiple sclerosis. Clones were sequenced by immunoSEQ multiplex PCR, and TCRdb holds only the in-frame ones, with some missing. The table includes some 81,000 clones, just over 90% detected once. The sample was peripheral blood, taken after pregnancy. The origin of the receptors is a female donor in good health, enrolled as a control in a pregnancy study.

The CDR3 sequence is CASGNRVQAETQYF. CDR3 DNA sequence: TGTGCCAGCGGAAACAGGGTCCAGGCGGAGACCCAGTACTTC. The V and J genes are TRBV7-9 and TRBJ2-5; D is perhaps TRBD1 (6 bases). The CDR3 is 14 amino acids. V dropped 8 bases and J dropped 5 bases, with 18 bases sitting between them. CDR1 SEHNR and CDR2 FQNEAQ come from the germline V gene (reference sequence).

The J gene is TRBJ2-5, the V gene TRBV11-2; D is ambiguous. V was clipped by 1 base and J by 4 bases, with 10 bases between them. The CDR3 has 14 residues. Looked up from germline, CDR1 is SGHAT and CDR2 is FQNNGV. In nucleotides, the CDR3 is TGTGCCAGCAGCTTAGCCGGGTTCCCAGAGACCCAGTACTTC. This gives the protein CASSLAGFPETQYF.

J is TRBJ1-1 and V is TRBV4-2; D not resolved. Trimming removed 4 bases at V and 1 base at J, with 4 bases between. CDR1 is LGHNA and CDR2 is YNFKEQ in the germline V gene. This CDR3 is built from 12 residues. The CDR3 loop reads CASSRQNTEAFF. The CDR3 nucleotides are TGTGCCAGCAGCCGACAGAACACTGAAGCTTTCTTT.

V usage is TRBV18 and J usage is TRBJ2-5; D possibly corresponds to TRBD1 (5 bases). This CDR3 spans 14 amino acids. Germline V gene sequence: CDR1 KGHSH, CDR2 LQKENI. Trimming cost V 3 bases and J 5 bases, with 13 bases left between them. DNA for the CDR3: TGTGCCAGCTCACCTCAAGGGGATAGGGAGACCCAGTACTTC. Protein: CASSPQGDRETQYF.

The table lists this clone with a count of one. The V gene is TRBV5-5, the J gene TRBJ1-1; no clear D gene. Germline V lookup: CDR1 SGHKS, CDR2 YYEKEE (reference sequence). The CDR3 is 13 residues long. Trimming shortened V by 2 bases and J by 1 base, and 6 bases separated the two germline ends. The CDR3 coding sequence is TGTGCCAGCAGCTTCGCAGGGAACACTGAAGCTTTCTTT. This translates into CASSFAGNTEAFF.

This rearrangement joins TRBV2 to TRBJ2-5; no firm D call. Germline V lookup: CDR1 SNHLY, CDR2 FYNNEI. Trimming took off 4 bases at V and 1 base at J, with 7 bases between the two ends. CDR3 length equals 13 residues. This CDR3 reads CASSVRVQETQYF. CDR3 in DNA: TGTGCCAGCAGTGTCCGGGTCCAAGAGACCCAGTACTTC.

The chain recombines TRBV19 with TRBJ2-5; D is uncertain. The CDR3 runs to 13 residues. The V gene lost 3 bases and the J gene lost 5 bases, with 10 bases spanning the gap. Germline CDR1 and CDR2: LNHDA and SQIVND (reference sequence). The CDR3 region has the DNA TGTGCCAGTAGTATTTCGACATTTGAGACCCAGTACTTC. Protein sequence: CASSISTFETQYF.

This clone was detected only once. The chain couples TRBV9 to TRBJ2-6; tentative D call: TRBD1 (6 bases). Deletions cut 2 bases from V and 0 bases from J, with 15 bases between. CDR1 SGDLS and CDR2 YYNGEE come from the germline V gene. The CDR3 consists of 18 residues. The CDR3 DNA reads TGTGCCAGCAGCGTTGGGTCGGGACAAGGCTCTGGGGCCAACGTCCTGACTTTC. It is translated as CASSVGSGQGSGANVLTF.